This T cell receptor beta chain comes out of a study of blood T cell repertoires in COVID-19. Libraries were prepared by immunoSEQ multiplex PCR; TCRdb keeps only in-frame clonotypes and omits some of them. Altogether 200,000 to 250,000 clones are present, approximately 80% being singletons, with the ten largest covering under 1.5%. V lost 3 bases and J lost 1, with 12 bases in between. Germline V gene lookup returns CDR1 LGHDT and CDR2 YNNKEL (reference sequence). This CDR3 is 15 amino acids long. The chain combines TRBV3-1 (or the pseudogene TRBV3-2) with TRBJ2-5; D gene ambiguous. The sequence came from a woman between 40 and 50 years old who had recovered from COVID-19. Material for sequencing was peripheral blood. CDR3 protein: CASSQAAASQETQYF. CDR3 DNA: TGTGCCAGCAGCCAGGCGGCAGCTAGCCAAGAGACCCAGTACTTC.